The rows below give T cell receptor beta chains drawn from one sample of a study of T cells in Graves' hyperthyroidism and ophthalmopathy. MiXCR was run by TCRdb on the multiplex PCR reads, yielding one entry per CDR3 protein. The data hold about 250,000 distinct CDR3 sequences, with 22% observed a single time. Source material: blood. These receptors came from a man aged 25-40 years with Graves' ophthalmopathy. CDR3s include the opening cysteine and the closing phenylalanine or tryptophan. A D gene is named only where the DNA matches it firmly. Size values are once, few and many counts, or a class for expanded clones, and some rows have none.

V	J	D	length	size	CDR3	DNA
TRBV6-2/TRBV6-3	TRBJ2-3	-	14	-	CASRPGESTDTQYF	TGTGCCAGCAGGCCAGGGGAAAGCACAGATACGCAGTATTTT
TRBV13	TRBJ1-4	-	15	few	CASSLSPNSNEKLFF	TGTGCCAGCAGCCTATCACCAAACTCTAATGAAAAACTGTTTTTT
TRBV10-3	TRBJ1-1	-	16	many	CAISESTRGKNTEAFF	TGTGCCATCAGTGAGTCTACCAGGGGTAAGAACACTGAAGCTTTCTTT
TRBV6-1	TRBJ2-7	-	11	few	CASSEMGEQYF	TGTGCCAGCAGTGAAATGGGCGAGCAGTACTTC
TRBV10-2	TRBJ2-1	TRBD2	16	-	CASRRDEQAGYNEQFF	TGCGCCAGCAGGAGGGATGAACAAGCGGGATACAATGAGCAGTTCTTC
TRBV29-1	TRBJ2-7	TRBD2	15	-	CSVAPGTSASYEQYF	TGCAGCGTAGCCCCCGGGACTAGCGCATCCTACGAGCAGTACTTC
TRBV7-6	TRBJ2-1	-	15	few	CASSLPASSYNEQFF	TGTGCCAGCAGCCTTCCGGCTAGCTCCTACAATGAGCAGTTCTTC
TRBV6-5	TRBJ1-2	TRBD1	15	-	CASSYRQGLYYGYTF	TGTGCCAGCAGTTACCGACAGGGACTCTACTATGGCTACACCTTC
TRBV7-3	TRBJ2-3	-	15	few	CASSLSRINTDTQYF	TGTGCCAGCAGCTTAAGTCGGATAAACACAGATACGCAGTATTTT
TRBV13	TRBJ2-7	-	14	few	CASSPRYVSYEQYF	TGTGCCAGCAGCCCCCGCTACGTCTCCTACGAGCAGTACTTC
TRBV6-1	TRBJ1-1	TRBD1	14	many	CASRQGARDTEAFF	TGTGCCAGCAGGCAGGGGGCACGGGACACTGAAGCTTTCTTT
TRBV5-6	TRBJ2-3	TRBD2	15	-	CASSLLAGVLNTQYF	TGTGCCAGCAGCTTGCTAGCGGGAGTATTGAATACGCAGTATTTT
TRBV7-8	TRBJ1-1	-	13	many	CASLDDMNTEAFF	TGTGCCAGTTTAGATGACATGAACACTGAAGCTTTCTTT
TRBV2	TRBJ1-2	-	14	many	CASRDGATNYGYTF	TGTGCCAGCAGGGATGGGGCTACTAACTATGGCTACACCTTC
TRBV5-4	TRBJ2-5	TRBD1	15	-	CASSLTGTGMETQYF	TGTGCCAGCAGCCTGACCGGGACAGGGATGGAGACCCAGTACTTC
TRBV19	TRBJ1-1	-	15	-	CASSIVAPGNTEAFF	TGTGCCAGTAGTATAGTGGCGCCAGGGAACACTGAAGCTTTCTTT
TRBV28	TRBJ1-3	-	19	-	CASSLDHSFQGPLTNTIYF	TGTGCCAGCAGTTTAGATCATTCCTTCCAGGGTCCCCTCACGAACACCATATATTTT
TRBV14	TRBJ2-5	-	15	few	CASSLPTDAQETQYF	TGTGCCAGCAGCCTCCCGACAGACGCCCAAGAGACCCAGTACTTC
TRBV11-2	TRBJ2-1	TRBD2	15	many	CASSLLAATYNEQFF	TGTGCCAGCAGCTTACTAGCGGCTACCTACAATGAGCAGTTCTTC
TRBV5-1	TRBJ2-2	TRBD2	16	once	CASSLGLAVDTGEPFF	TGCGCCAGCAGCCTGGGACTAGCGGTCGACACCGGGGAGCCGTTTTTT
TRBV24-1	TRBJ1-4	-	11	-	CATSYGEKLFF	TGTGCCACCAGCTACGGTGAAAAACTGTTTTTT
TRBV6-5	TRBJ2-1	TRBD2	15	-	CASSYGLAGAGEQFF	TGTGCCAGCAGTTACGGCCTAGCGGGAGCCGGTGAGCAGTTCTTC
TRBV24-1	TRBJ2-3	TRBD2	17	-	CATSDPASGGNTDTQYF	TGTGCCACCAGTGATCCGGCCAGCGGGGGTAACACAGATACGCAGTATTTT
TRBV7-9	TRBJ2-5	TRBD2	16	-	CASSPRTSHQEETQYF	TGTGCCAGCAGCCCTCGGACTAGCCACCAGGAAGAGACCCAGTACTTC
TRBV7-6	TRBJ1-1	-	16	-	CASSLGSWGQNTEAFF	TGTGCCAGCAGCTTAGGGTCTTGGGGGCAAAACACTGAAGCTTTCTTT
TRBV7-2	TRBJ1-2	-	15	few	CASSLTLGSRYGYTF	TGTGCCAGCAGCTTGACATTGGGTTCCCGTTATGGCTACACCTTC
TRBV5-1	TRBJ2-1	TRBD1	17	-	CASSLVTGTGGYNEQFF	TGCGCCAGCAGCTTGGTAACCGGGACAGGAGGCTACAATGAGCAGTTCTTC
TRBV28	TRBJ2-5	-	15	many	CASCSIPGTQETQYF	TGTGCCAGCTGTTCAATTCCGGGAACTCAGGAGACCCAGTACTTC
TRBV28	TRBJ1-5	-	13	many	CASVPGRRQPQHF	TGTGCCAGTGTTCCAGGGAGGCGACAGCCCCAGCATTTT
TRBV11-2	TRBJ1-3	-	15	-	CASSLGVNSGNTIYF	TGTGCCAGCAGCTTGGGGGTAAATTCTGGAAACACCATATATTTT
TRBV7-9	TRBJ2-7	TRBD2	15	-	CASSLSTSGGRGQYF	TGTGCCAGCAGCTTGTCGACTAGCGGGGGCCGTGGGCAGTACTTC
TRBV27	TRBJ1-2	-	15	-	CATSTRGGHNYGYTF	TGTGCCACTTCGACCCGAGGGGGGCATAACTATGGCTACACCTTC
TRBV27	TRBJ2-7	TRBD1	15	-	CASRMPGQGSYEQYF	TGTGCCAGCAGGATGCCGGGACAGGGCTCCTACGAGCAGTACTTC
TRBV20-1	TRBJ2-3	TRBD2	15	few	CSARGSGRSTDTQYF	TGCAGTGCTAGAGGGAGCGGGAGAAGCACAGATACGCAGTATTTT
TRBV11-2	TRBJ2-5	-	11	-	CASSVREAQYF	TGTGCCAGCAGCGTTAGAGAGGCCCAGTACTTC
TRBV5-1	TRBJ2-1	TRBD2	18	many	CASSLGPGLAETYNEQFF	TGCGCCAGCAGCTTGGGCCCGGGACTAGCGGAGACTTACAATGAGCAGTTCTTC
TRBV20-1	TRBJ2-2	TRBD2	19	few	CSARDLRLAGGPGTGELFF	TGCAGTGCTAGAGATCTAAGACTAGCGGGAGGGCCCGGAACCGGGGAGCTGTTTTTT
TRBV6-1	TRBJ1-1	-	15	-	CASRQRGAVGTEAFF	TGTGCCAGCAGGCAGCGGGGGGCTGTGGGCACTGAAGCTTTCTTT
TRBV7-3	TRBJ1-5	TRBD1	14	-	CAAWDRVGNQPQHF	TGTGCAGCCTGGGACAGGGTAGGCAATCAGCCCCAGCATTTT
TRBV4-1	TRBJ2-3	TRBD1	15	few	CASTPGTAIGDTQYF	TGCGCCAGCACCCCCGGGACAGCAATCGGAGATACGCAGTATTTT
TRBV28	TRBJ2-1	TRBD2	15	few	CASSLATSGGPEQFF	TGTGCCAGCAGTTTAGCGACTAGCGGGGGACCTGAGCAGTTCTTC
TRBV11-1	TRBJ2-7	TRBD1	15	-	CASSARQGGSYEQYF	TGTGCCAGCAGCGCACGACAGGGCGGCTCCTACGAGCAGTACTTC
TRBV7-6	TRBJ2-7	-	14	few	CASSLGGAGSEQYF	TGTGCCAGCAGTTTGGGGGGGGCTGGGAGCGAGCAGTACTTC
TRBV29-1	TRBJ1-6	TRBD1	11	-	CSVGDRSPLHF	TGCAGCGTTGGGGACAGGTCACCCCTCCACTTT
TRBV12-5	TRBJ1-4	-	16	few	CASGSPVGRGNEKLFF	TGTGCTAGTGGATCCCCAGTTGGGCGAGGGAATGAAAAACTGTTTTTT
TRBV6-1	TRBJ2-1	TRBD2	14	-	CASSGRSYYNEQFF	TGTGCCAGCAGCGGGAGGTCCTACTACAATGAGCAGTTCTTC
TRBV20-1	TRBJ1-2	-	15	-	CSARDREGPPYGYTF	TGCAGTGCTAGAGACAGAGAAGGGCCGCCCTATGGCTACACCTTC
TRBV5-1	TRBJ2-1	-	12	once	CASSLGQYEQFF	TGCGCCAGCAGCTTAGGGCAATATGAGCAGTTCTTC
TRBV14	TRBJ1-2	-	14	once	CASSLSQGLQGYTF	TGTGCCAGCAGCCTGTCGCAGGGGCTTCAGGGCTACACCTTC
TRBV10-3	TRBJ2-7	-	13	many	CAHDIAYTYEQYF	TGTGCCCACGACATAGCGTACACCTACGAGCAGTACTTC
TRBV15	TRBJ2-7	-	14	many	CASSPGFNSYEQYF	TGTGCCTCTTCGCCGGGTTTTAACTCCTACGAGCAGTACTTC
TRBV20-1	TRBJ2-7	TRBD2	13	many	CSATSGRAAEQYF	TGCAGTGCTACGAGCGGGAGGGCCGCCGAGCAGTACTTC
TRBV5-1	TRBJ2-7	-	14	-	CASSLGGRGSEQYF	TGTGCCAGCAGCTTGGGGGGACGCGGGTCGGAGCAGTACTTC
TRBV20-1	TRBJ2-1	TRBD2	16	-	CSARTPKTSGPNEQFF	TGCAGTGCTAGAACCCCCAAGACTAGCGGTCCCAATGAGCAGTTCTTC
TRBV5-1	TRBJ2-5	-	15	-	CASSLGRGSGETQYF	TGCGCCAGCAGCTTGGGGAGGGGGTCCGGAGAGACCCAGTACTTC
TRBV24-1	TRBJ1-3	-	16	many	CATSDLLGNTGNTIYF	TGTGCCACCAGTGATTTGTTGGGGAATACTGGAAACACCATATATTTT